Described below is a single T cell receptor beta chain sequence and its context. MiXCR, applied by TCRdb to the 5' RACE reads, yields one record per CDR3 protein. The data contain 85,000 to 100,000 distinct CDR3 sequences, about 8.1% of them singletons. The data originate from a study of CD8 T cells in ankylosing spondylitis. Germline CDR1 and CDR2: SEHNR and FQNEAQ (reference sequence). V lost 5 bases and J 1 base, leaving 15 bases between the germline ends. This CDR3 has 16 amino acids. Sequencing input: blood, either unsorted or a sorted T cell fraction (not recorded which). The clonotype comes from a male donor with ankylosing spondylitis or in good health (not recorded which). This sequence joins TRBV7-9 and TRBJ2-4; D is unclear. The CDR3 DNA is TGTGCCAGCAGCGACCCAATTAGTGAGGCCAAAAACATTCAGTACTTC. Translating it yields CASSDPISEAKNIQYF.